This T cell receptor (beta chain) was observed in a study of T cells in Graves' hyperthyroidism and ophthalmopathy. Overall study context: The initial diagnosis was the point when peripheral blood was collected, ahead of any treatment.

Overall study findings and caveats: Most clonotypes that expanded in the thyroid above 0.001 also showed up in blood.

Uncontrolled infections, other autoimmune diseases, pregnancy or lactation led to exclusion of patients. Fresh peripheral blood, about 9.6 ml, yielded the PBMCs. Trimming pared 0 bases from V and 5 bases from J, leaving 14 bases between. CDR1 and CDR2 (germline): SGHRS, YFSETQ. CDR3 length: 15 residues. Amplified TCR beta CDR3 regions came from RNA transcripts. An initial round of RT-PCR targeting the TCR CDR3 relied on the HTBI primer set. TCRdb fed the multiplex PCR reads into MiXCR, producing one record per CDR3 protein. The profile shows fewer than 700,000 distinct CDR3 sequences, about a sixth of them singletons. This clonotype was recorded many times. Its antigen remains unknown.

The material sequenced was blood. This TCR derives from a woman under 30 with Graves' ophthalmopathy. The chain recombines TRBV5-1 with TRBJ1-1, with D unresolved. CDR3 residues: CASSLGPGRNTEAFF. The CDR3 bases are TGCGCCAGCAGCTTGGGGCCAGGACGAAATACTGAAGCTTTCTTT.